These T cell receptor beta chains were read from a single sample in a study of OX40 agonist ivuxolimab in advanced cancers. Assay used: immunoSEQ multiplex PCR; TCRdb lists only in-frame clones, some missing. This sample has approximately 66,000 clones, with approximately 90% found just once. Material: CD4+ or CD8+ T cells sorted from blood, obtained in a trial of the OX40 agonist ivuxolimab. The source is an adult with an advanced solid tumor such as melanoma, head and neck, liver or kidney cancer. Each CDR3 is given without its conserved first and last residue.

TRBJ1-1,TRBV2,ASRGEVDTEAF
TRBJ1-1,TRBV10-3,AITRDRGYTEAF
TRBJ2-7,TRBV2,ASSVQGYEQY
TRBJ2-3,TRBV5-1,ASSVTGNSDTQY
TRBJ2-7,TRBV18,ASSPPVGGYEQY
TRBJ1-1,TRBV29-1,SVMPYRGEWTEAF
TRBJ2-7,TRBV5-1,ASSLGFRDEQY
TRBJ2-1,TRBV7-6,ASSLRDRYDSYNEQF
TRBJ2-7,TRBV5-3,ARSLMHLWPYEQY
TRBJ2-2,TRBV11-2,ASSYRGTGELF
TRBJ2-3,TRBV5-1,ASSPGQGADTQY
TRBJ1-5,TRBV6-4,ASSVRDGNSNQPQH
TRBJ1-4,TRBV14,ASSPYSATNEKLF
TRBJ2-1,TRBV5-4,ASSLGGAGGDNEQF
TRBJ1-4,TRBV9,ASSEVMGTNEKLF
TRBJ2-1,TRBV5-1,ASSFGVANEQF
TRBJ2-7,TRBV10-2,ASGLDGYEQY
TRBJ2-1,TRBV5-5,ASSLDQGQYNEQF
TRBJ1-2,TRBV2,ASGGYEGGYT
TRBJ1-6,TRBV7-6,ASSVGQGGSPLH
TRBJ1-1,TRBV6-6,ASNLHRAEAF
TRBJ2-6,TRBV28,ASSSGAVNVLT
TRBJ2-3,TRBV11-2,ASSLVEGLQTDTQY
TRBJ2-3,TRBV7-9,ASSLGDREADTQY
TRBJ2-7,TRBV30,AWSEGVYEQY
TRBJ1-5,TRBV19,ASSIGQVNQPQH
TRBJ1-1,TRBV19,ASRFDRAKTEAF
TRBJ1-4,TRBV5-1,ASSLGTAGGITNEKLF
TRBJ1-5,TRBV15,ATSRDSGTAKNQPQH
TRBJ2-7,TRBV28,ASSSPFGEQY
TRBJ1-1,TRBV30,AWGRLNTEAF
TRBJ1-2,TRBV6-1,ASSGQGLNYGYT
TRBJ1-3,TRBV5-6,ASSLSGRYSGNTIY
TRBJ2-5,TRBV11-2,ASSPGTSGVGVQY
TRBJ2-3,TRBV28,ASSLWDFSQPQY
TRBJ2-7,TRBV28,ASTSDRRYEQY
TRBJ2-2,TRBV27,ASRSGGGGELF
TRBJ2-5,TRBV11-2,ASSSVAGGPETQY
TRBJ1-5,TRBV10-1,ASSYGDESNQPQH
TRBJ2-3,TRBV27,ASRSSLAGGFGDTQY